This paragraph covers one TCR beta chain sequence. Via MiXCR, TCRdb re-called the 5' RACE reads, giving one row per CDR3 protein. The table shows a few hundred thousand distinct CDR3 sequences, with approximately 25% occurring only once. With V trimmed by 3 bases and J by 3 bases, 6 bases remained unmatched. The CDR3 has 15 amino acids. CDR1 DFQATT and CDR2 SNEGSKA come from the germline V gene (reference sequence). This entry is derived from a study of T-cell memory formation after mild COVID-19. This sequence joins TRBV20-1 and TRBJ1-2; 11 nucleotides agree with TRBD1. This TCR derives from an adult woman who had mild COVID-19 (a few samples of this study predate the infection). Cell type and time point are not known. What was sequenced was PBMCs or a T cell subset sorted from them (not recorded which). DNA of the CDR3: TGCAGTGCTAGCCCCGGGACAGGGGGATACTATGGCTACACCTTC. Its protein is CSASPGTGGYYGYTF.